The next 21 T cell receptor beta chains were all read from a single sample in a study of beta chain features in type 1 diabetes. Isolated RNA was reverse transcribed in full, so expressed TCRB transcripts were sequenced. TCRdb keeps only in-frame clones here, not all; method: immunoSEQ multiplex PCR. The data contain more than 300,000 clones, 8% of them singletons. Sequencing used central memory CD4+ T cells from blood. These receptors were obtained from a woman aged 18 to 35 in good health.

The chain joins TRBV28 to TRBJ2-5, with 15 bases aligning to TRBD2. The CDR3 spans 17 residues. Trimming removed 1 base from V and 4 bases from J; junction bases left unmatched: 4. Germline V gives CDR1 MDHEN, CDR2 SYDVKM. The CDR3 nucleotides are TGTGCCAGCAGTTTATTCGGGACTAGCGGGAGGCTAGAGACCCAGTACTTC. Translating gives CASSLFGTSGRLETQYF.

This chain uses TRBV6-6 with TRBJ2-7, with D perhaps being TRBD1 or TRBD2 (7 bases each). The V end was cut by 5 bases, the J end by 3 bases, with 17 bases between. CDR1 and CDR2 (germline): MNHNY, SVGAGI (reference sequence). CDR3 size: 15 residues. The CDR3 region has the DNA TGTGCCAGCAGTCAACTAGCGACAGGGAGCTACGAGCAGTACTTC. Translating gives CASSQLATGSYEQYF.

This clone turned up a few times. The gene calls are TRBV7-9 and TRBJ2-6; D remains ambiguous. The V gene lost 2 bases and the J gene lost 0 bases, with 14 bases spanning the gap. The CDR3 extends over 18 amino acids. CDR1 is SEHNR, CDR2 FQNEAQ, per germline (reference sequence). In DNA form, the CDR3 reads TGTGCCAGCAGCTTAATTCGGCAGATTAGCTCTGGGGCCAACGTCCTGACTTTC. The encoded protein is CASSLIRQISSGANVLTF.

This clone has just a few counts. This chain connects TRBV10-3 to TRBJ1-3; D perhaps matches TRBD1 (5 bases). The CDR3 consists of 19 residues. Trimming removed 11 bases at V and 0 bases at J, with 29 bases between. Germline V gene lookup returns CDR1 ENHRY and CDR2 SYGVKD. CDR3 in DNA: TGTGCCGTCCGTGGTGGGCAGGGATCGGACTCGAGCTCTGGAAACACCATATATTTT. It translates to CAVRGGQGSDSSSGNTIYF.

This chain connects TRBV27 to TRBJ2-5; 8 bases are a match to TRBD2. V shed 5 bases, J shed 4 bases, and the junction held 18 bases outside the gene matches. The length of the CDR3 is 18 residues. The germline gives CDR1 MNHEY, CDR2 SMNVEV (reference sequence). The CDR3 spells CASSPRRVGAGVRETQYF. Here the CDR3 DNA reads TGTGCCAGCAGTCCTCGCCGTGTTGGAGCGGGAGTAAGAGAGACCCAGTACTTC.

The CDR3 DNA reads TGTGCCAGCAGCTTCACCCCTCAGTTGGGGGGCTACACCTTC. This codes for CASSFTPQLGGYTF. This chain uses TRBV28 with TRBJ1-2; D is undetermined. This CDR3 has 14 amino acids. Germline assignment: CDR1 MDHEN and CDR2 SYDVKM. Trimming stripped 6 bases from V and 8 bases from J, with 19 bases between.

This clone has a handful of counts. The chain uses TRBV7-2 and TRBJ1-5; D uncertain. V gave up 5 bases and J gave up 6 bases, with 11 bases separating them. The CDR3 sequence is 13 residues long. CDR1 and CDR2 from the germline V gene are SGHTA and FQGNSA. DNA of the CDR3: TGTGCCAGCAGCCTTTTACGCGGTCAGCCCCAGCATTTT. Protein sequence: CASSLLRGQPQHF.

This chain uses TRBV18 with TRBJ2-5; TRBD2 matches 10 bases. Germline V gene sequence: CDR1 KGHSH, CDR2 LQKENI. Losses at the gene ends were 5 bases for V and 5 bases for J; bases not matched to a gene: 11. The CDR3 is 16 residues long. DNA of the CDR3: TGTGCCAGCTCAGTTGCCCCGGGACTAGCGCGGGAGACCCAGTACTTC. Translation gives CASSVAPGLARETQYF.

There are a few counts of this clone. V is TRBV28 and J is TRBJ2-7, with a possible D match to TRBD2 (7 bases). Trimming removed 6 bases at V and 6 bases at J, with 18 bases between. Germline V lookup: CDR1 MDHEN, CDR2 SYDVKM. This CDR3 is 14 amino acids long. The CDR3 DNA sequence: TGTGCCAGCAGGGGGGGGACAACTTCGGGCGAGCAGTACTTC. It encodes CASRGGTTSGEQYF. The whole variable domain, remainder taken from reference TRBV28 and TRBJ2-7, is DVKVTQSSRYLVKRTGEKVFLECVQDMDHENMFWYRQDPGLGLRLIYFSYDVKMKEKGDIPEGYSVSREKKERFSLILESASTNQTSMYLCASRGGTTSGEQYFGPGTRLTVT.

The genes are TRBV10-3 and TRBJ2-3; D may be TRBD2 (7 bases). Trimming left V 2 bases short and J 4 bases short, with 16 bases between. Germline values: CDR1 ENHRY, CDR2 SYGVKD. The CDR3 runs to 16 residues. The CDR3 coding sequence is TGTGCCATCAGTGAGAGAGGGGGGGCCATAGCAGATACGCAGTATTTT. This translates into CAISERGGAIADTQYF.

This chain joins TRBV5-1 and TRBJ2-3; 7 bases line up with TRBD1. Germline V gene data show CDR1 as SGHRS and CDR2 as YFSETQ. CDR3 length: 15 amino acids. V shed 0 bases, J shed 2 bases, and the junction held 3 bases outside the gene matches. This chain's CDR3 is CASSLVGQLTDTQYF. Here the CDR3 DNA reads TGCGCCAGCAGCTTGGTGGGACAGCTCACAGATACGCAGTATTTT.

V is TRBV4-3 and J is TRBJ2-5; TRBD2 might be the D (6 bases). The CDR3 has 15 residues. In germline, CDR1 is LGHNA, CDR2 YSLEER. V was pared by 0 bases and J by 5 bases, with 13 bases between. The CDR3 is CASSQDANRGETQYF. CDR3 DNA sequence: TGCGCCAGCAGCCAAGATGCGAACCGGGGGGAGACCCAGTACTTC.

The genes are TRBV29-1 and TRBJ2-3; TRBD1 aligns across 8 bases. The ends lost 7 bases at V and 0 bases at J; junction bases unmatched: 6. The CDR3 has 14 amino acids. Germline V gives CDR1 SQVTM, CDR2 ANQGSEA. CDR3 in amino acids: CSAQGASSTDTQYF. CDR3 DNA sequence: TGCAGCGCCCAGGGGGCCTCTAGCACAGATACGCAGTATTTT.

The V call is TRBV28, the J call TRBJ2-7; D remains ambiguous. Germline V CDR1 and CDR2: MDHEN, SYDVKM. The CDR3 runs to 16 residues. V was pared by 5 bases and J by 3 bases, with 20 bases between. CDR3 coding DNA: TGTGCCAGCAGTGCACCTTCCCTGGGGTTAGGCTACGAGCAGTACTTC. The encoded protein is CASSAPSLGLGYEQYF.

This clone was detected only a few times. This chain uses TRBV6-6 with TRBJ1-3; 7 bases match TRBD1. The V gene's germline CDR1 is MNHNY and CDR2 SVGAGI (reference sequence). V lost 7 bases, J lost 4 bases, and 4 bases stayed unmatched. This CDR3 contains 13 residues. The CDR3 region is CASKWTGGNTIYF. CDR3 nucleotides: TGTGCCAGCAAATGGACAGGAGGAAACACCATATATTTT.

This clone was seen a few times. The sample carries other DNA sequences with the same CDR3. The gene calls are TRBV9 and TRBJ2-7; D remains unclear. The germline CDR1 and CDR2 sequences are SGDLS and YYNGEE. The V end lost 2 bases, the J end lost 2 bases, and 8 bases lay between the germline ends. CDR3 length equals 13 residues. For the CDR3, the DNA is TGTGCCAGCAGCGTCGGACCCACCTACGAGCAGTACTTC. Protein sequence: CASSVGPTYEQYF.

The rearrangement uses TRBV7-6 and TRBJ2-6; no clear D. Trimming pared 2 bases from V and 4 bases from J, leaving 3 bases between. The germline V gene has CDR1 SGHVS and CDR2 FNYEAQ. This CDR3 spans 13 amino acids. CDR3 sequence reads: CASSLQGANVLTF. DNA of the CDR3: TGTGCCAGCAGCTTACAAGGGGCCAACGTCCTGACTTTC.

This clone was found a few times. V is TRBV9 and J is TRBJ1-5, with a possible D match to TRBD1 (5 bases). Deletions cut 4 bases from V and 7 bases from J, with 18 bases between. The CDR3 loop spans 15 amino acids. The germline V gene has CDR1 SGDLS and CDR2 YYNGEE. The CDR3 spells CASSKDGGSEQPQHF. The CDR3 region has the DNA TGTGCCAGCAGCAAAGATGGGGGTTCGGAACAGCCCCAGCATTTT.

This clone was counted a few times. The chain links TRBV11-2 to TRBJ2-5, with 11 bases that match TRBD1. Germline assignment: CDR1 SGHAT and CDR2 FQNNGV. This CDR3 contains 16 residues. Losses at the gene ends were 4 bases for V and 5 bases for J; bases not matched to a gene: 9. The CDR3 region is CASSWTGGSLRETQYF. The CDR3, as DNA: TGTGCCAGCAGCTGGACAGGGGGCTCTCTCCGGGAGACCCAGTACTTC.

This clone was seen a handful of times. The DNA for the CDR3 is TGTGCCAGCAAACAGAGGGACCTTAGCGGAAGGAAGCAGTTCTTC. This sequence encodes CASKQRDLSGRKQFF. The rearrangement uses TRBV28 and TRBJ2-1, with D maybe TRBD2 (6 bases). The CDR3 is made up of 15 amino acids. V was shortened by 7 bases and J by 11 bases, with 24 bases between the two germline ends. Germline V gives CDR1 MDHEN, CDR2 SYDVKM.

This clone has a handful of counts. The V and J genes are TRBV29-1 and TRBJ2-1; 10 bases agree with TRBD2. The CDR3 covers 13 residues. V was clipped by 6 bases and J by 9 bases; unmatched bases: 8. The V gene's germline CDR1 is SQVTM and CDR2 ANQGSEA. The CDR3 sequence: CSVDIAGGSEQFF. In nucleotides, the CDR3 is TGCAGCGTCGATATAGCGGGAGGCAGTGAGCAGTTCTTC.